This T cell receptor (beta chain) was recovered during a study of shared clonotypes between healthy human individuals. The CDR3 consists of 12 residues. The germline V and J ends were trimmed by 5 bases and 9 bases, with 12 bases remaining between them. The V gene's germline CDR1 is SGHTA and CDR2 FQGNSA. Repertoires were generated with immunoSEQ multiplex PCR, while TCRdb's copy carries only in-frame clones and drops some. The data contain just over 2,000,000 clones, about 95% of them seen just once; the ten biggest clones take up approximately 1.2%. CD45RO-negative CD8 cells positively selected for CCR7 made up the naive population, which excluded terminally differentiated effector memory CD45RA+ cells. In its sample, this clone was seen once. Its cognate antigen is unknown. Study-wide points: Compared with memory subsets, naive subsets generally had larger estimated richness.

V usage is TRBV7-2 and J usage is TRBJ2-3, with a tentative D call TRBD2 (5 bases). The TCR sequence derives from a young man in good health. The specimen sequenced was naive CD8+ T cells sorted from blood. The CDR3 loop is CASSTTRGTQYF. The CDR3 DNA follows: TGTGCCAGCAGCACCACTCGGGGAACGCAGTATTTT.